This TCR beta chain was observed in a study of blood T cell repertoires in COVID-19. Study-level information: Specimens from acute and convalescent COVID-19 originated in the United States, Italy and Spain. PBMCs, B-cell-depleted T cells, or T cells were the source of the cDNA or gDNA that made up the material.

With 4 bases removed from V and 2 bases from J, the gap between germline ends came to 16 bases. The CDR3 is 16 amino acids. Germline CDR1 LNHDA, CDR2 SQIVND (reference sequence). Original processing methods: It was from reference gene primer amplification that nucleated cell counts were estimated. The protocol was immunoSEQ multiplex PCR, while the TCRdb copy is restricted to in-frame clones and leaves out a portion. V, J and clone size derive from that table, while D and trimming were established from the DNA sequence. The table has approximately 430,000 clones, 80% to 90% seen once; the top ten hold under 1.5%.

V is TRBV19 and J is TRBJ2-3, with D tentatively TRBD2 (6 bases). What was sequenced was peripheral blood. The sequence was collected from a woman aged 25-40 years with active or convalescent COVID-19. CDR3 in amino acids: CASSRWRGGVTDTQYF. As DNA, the CDR3 is TGTGCCAGTAGTAGATGGCGGGGAGGTGTCACAGATACGCAGTATTTT. Full variable domain (outside the CDR3, taken from reference TRBV19 and TRBJ2-3): DGGITQSPKYLFRKEGQNVTLSCEQNLNHDAMYWYRQDPGQGLRLIYYSQIVNDFQKGDIAEGYSVSREKKESFPLTVTSAQKNPTAFYLCASSRWRGGVTDTQYFGPGTRLTVL.